The 3 T cell receptor beta chains in this list originate from one sample, sequenced in a study of T cell responses to AZD1222 COVID-19 vaccine. The repertoire was sequenced with immunoSEQ multiplex PCR; TCRdb's copy has only in-frame clones and lacks some. The sample contains about 100,000 clones, 70% to 90% of which appear only once. The input for sequencing was peripheral blood, taken 28 days after the second AZD1222 dose. The receptors stem from an adult who received the AZD1222 COVID-19 vaccine.

The DNA for the CDR3 is TGTGCCACCCCGAAGGGGACAGGGGTGAACTATGGCTACACCTTC. Amino acids: CATPKGTGVNYGYTF. The gene calls are TRBV2 and TRBJ1-2; TRBD1 aligns across 10 bases. The V and J ends lost 10 bases and 2 bases, in that order; junction bases with no gene match: 10. In germline, CDR1 is SNHLY, CDR2 FYNNEI. The CDR3 totals 15 residues.

The chain recombines TRBV7-3 with TRBJ2-3; D uncertain. CDR1 and CDR2 from the germline V gene are SGHTA and FQGTGA. The CDR3 is 15 amino acids. The ends were cut back, 3 bases at V and 5 bases at J, with 15 bases in the middle. The CDR3 region is CASSLGPPVQDTQYF. DNA for the CDR3: TGTGCCAGCAGCTTGGGTCCCCCGGTCCAAGATACGCAGTATTTT.

The CDR3: CASSVAGLSTDTQYF. As DNA, the CDR3 is TGTGCCAGCAGCGTAGCGGGACTTAGCACAGATACGCAGTATTTT. This chain links TRBV9 with TRBJ2-3, with a tentative D call TRBD2 (6 bases). CDR3 size: 15 residues. The V and J ends lost 0 bases and 0 bases respectively, with 8 bases between them. The germline CDR1 and CDR2 sequences are SGDLS and YYNGEE. Combining the CDR3 with reference TRBV9 and TRBJ2-3 gives the whole variable domain DSGVTQTPKHLITATGQRVTLRCSPRSGDLSVYWYQQSLDQGLQFLIQYYNGEERAKGNILERFSAQQFPDLHSELNLSSLELGDSALYFCASSVAGLSTDTQYFGPGTRLTVL.